One TCR beta chain is described in this entry. Its antigen is unidentified. The CDR3 runs 12 residues. V lost 7 bases to trimming and J lost 6 bases; unmatched junction nucleotides: 5. Germline lookup yields CDR1 MNHEY and CDR2 SVGAGI. Repertoires were generated with immunoSEQ multiplex PCR, while TCRdb's copy carries only in-frame clones and drops some. The table records 30,000 to 40,000 clones, about 80% of them present only once. Pooling covered second doses at about 4 or about 12 weeks. The data are from a study of T cell responses to AZD1222 COVID-19 vaccine. The study, taken as a whole, reports: AZD1222 recipients seropositive at baseline numbered only six or seven.

This material consisted of peripheral blood, taken 28 days after the second AZD1222 dose. The rearrangement links TRBV6-5 to TRBJ2-7, with 8 bases fitting TRBD1. This receptor was identified in an adult who received the AZD1222 COVID-19 vaccine. As DNA, the CDR3 is TGTGCCAGCAACCCGGGACAGGCCGAGCAGTACTTC. The encoded protein is CASNPGQAEQYF.